Following are 4 T cell receptor beta chains from one sample sequenced in a study of T cell responses to AZD1222 COVID-19 vaccine. TCRdb keeps only in-frame clones here, not all; method: immunoSEQ multiplex PCR. The sample has fewer than 150,000 clones, roughly 89% seen once. This sample comprised peripheral blood, obtained on day 0 of AZD1222 vaccination. These TCRs come from an adult in good health.

The chain carries TRBV7-9 and TRBJ2-3; weak D call: TRBD1 (5 bases). Trimming shortened V by 10 bases and J by 2 bases, and 19 bases separated the two germline ends. The CDR3 is made up of 15 amino acids. CDR1 is SEHNR and CDR2 is FQNEAQ in the germline V gene (reference sequence). CDR3 residues: CATEDQGFATDTQYF. The CDR3 coding sequence is TGTGCCACTGAGGATCAGGGATTCGCCACAGATACGCAGTATTTT.

As regards this clone: Compared with germline, one end of the junction differs, possibly owing to a read error. The rearrangement joins TRBV28 to TRBJ1-2; the D gene is possibly TRBD1 (5 bases). Germline assignment: CDR1 MDHEN and CDR2 SYDVKM. This CDR3 contains 11 residues. Here the CDR3 reads CASSLGVSLLF. The CDR3 bases are TGTGCCAGCAGTTTGGGGGTCTCGTTGCTCTTC.

The rearrangement uses TRBV27 and TRBJ1-2; 9 positions agree with TRBD1. After removal of 5 bases from V and 2 bases from J, the junction contained 3 bases not matched to a gene. This CDR3 has 14 residues. Germline V gives CDR1 MNHEY, CDR2 SMNVEV (reference sequence). The CDR3 protein is CASSPQGANYGYTF. CDR3 bases: TGTGCCAGCAGTCCACAGGGGGCGAACTATGGCTACACCTTC.

The rearrangement uses TRBV3-1 (or the pseudogene TRBV3-2) and TRBJ2-6; 9 nucleotides match TRBD2. Germline V gene lookup returns CDR1 LGHDT and CDR2 YNNKEL (reference sequence). The J segment lost 0 bases and the V segment lost 2 bases, leaving 2 bases of the junction unmatched. The CDR3 is made up of 17 amino acids. The CDR3 here is CASSQISGGSGANVLTF. The CDR3 DNA is TGTGCCAGCAGCCAAATTAGCGGGGGCTCTGGGGCCAACGTCCTGACTTTC.